The 7 T cell receptor beta chains below were found in one sample sequenced in a study of CD8+CD57+ T cells in acquired aplastic anemia. TCR beta VDJ and CDR3 profiling used genomic DNA as template. TCRdb used MiXCR to reprocess the reads, holding one entry per CDR3 protein. The table shows 200,000 to 300,000 distinct CDR3 sequences, with 82% occurring only once. Sequencing involved patients with CD8+CD57+ cell expansion previously shown by flow cytometry. The specimen sequenced was sorted CD4+, CD8+, or CD8+CD57+ T cells (not recorded which) from PBMCs. The receptors derive from a human donor with aplastic anemia.

This CDR3 is CASSFDSPCGYTF. The CDR3 nucleotides read TGTGCCAGCAGCTTTGATTCGCCCTGTGGCTACACCTTC. The chain is built from TRBV11-1 and TRBJ1-2; unclear D gene. Germline V gives CDR1 SGHAT, CDR2 FQDESV (reference sequence). V was shortened by 3 bases and J by 7 bases, with 12 bases between the two germline ends. The CDR3 is 13 amino acids.

This clonotype appeared a few times. V and J are TRBV10-3 and TRBJ1-1; 10 bases map to TRBD1. CDR3 length equals 13 residues. Looked up from germline, CDR1 is ENHRY and CDR2 is SYGVKD. V was clipped by 4 bases and J by 8 bases; unmatched bases: 4. The CDR3 DNA follows: TGTGCCATCAGTGGAATGGACAGGGGGGAAGCTTTCTTT. Translation: CAISGMDRGEAFF.

Note on this clonotype: No DNA is shown, since the ends of the CDR3 on it are uncertain; the CDR3 is the one TCRdb lists. J is TRBJ2-3 and V is TRBV9; the table gives TRBD1 as D, unverified against the DNA. The CDR3 is 14 amino acids in total, end residues counted. Germline CDR1 SGDLS, CDR2 YYNGEE. The CDR3 loop reads CASSVAPGSASRYF.

The gene calls are TRBV15 and TRBJ2-5, with 9 bases identical to TRBD1. This CDR3 spans 18 amino acids. The germline CDR1 and CDR2 sequences are LNHNV and YYDKDF (reference sequence). Germline trimming cut 1 base from V and 3 bases from J; bases unmatched to any gene: 12. CDR3 nucleotide sequence: TGTGCCACCAGCAGAGGCAGCCTACGCCGGGACAGGGAAGAGACCCAGTACTTC. Translating it yields CATSRGSLRRDREETQYF.

This clonotype was detected once. The chain carries TRBV11-2 and TRBJ1-5; the D is unclear. The CDR3 runs to 14 residues. Germline lookup yields CDR1 SGHAT and CDR2 FQNNGV. The V end was cut by 5 bases, the J end by 5 bases, with 13 bases between. The CDR3, as DNA: TGTGCCAGCAGCGTAGCTTATACCGATCAGCCCCAGCATTTT. Residues: CASSVAYTDQPQHF.

The V gene is TRBV7-2, the J gene TRBJ2-7, with D unclear. V lost 2 bases and J lost 3, with 23 bases in between. Germline V gene sequence: CDR1 SGHTA, CDR2 FQGNSA. There are 18 residues in the CDR3. This CDR3 reads CASSLRRLNTEAFYEQYV. DNA for the CDR3: TGTGCCAGCAGCTTAAGACGGTTGAACACTGAAGCTTTCTACGAGCAGTACGTC.

In regard to this clonotype: The missing conserved phenylalanine or tryptophan at the end of this CDR3 makes a read error likely. The DNA is omitted, as the CDR3 cannot be located on it reliably, and the CDR3 follows TCRdb's listing. CDR3 sequence reads: CASSLAGFPDTQY. The chain couples TRBV7-2 to TRBJ2-7. The CDR3 region is 13 residues in length, termini included. From germline, CDR1 is SGHTA and CDR2 FQGNSA.